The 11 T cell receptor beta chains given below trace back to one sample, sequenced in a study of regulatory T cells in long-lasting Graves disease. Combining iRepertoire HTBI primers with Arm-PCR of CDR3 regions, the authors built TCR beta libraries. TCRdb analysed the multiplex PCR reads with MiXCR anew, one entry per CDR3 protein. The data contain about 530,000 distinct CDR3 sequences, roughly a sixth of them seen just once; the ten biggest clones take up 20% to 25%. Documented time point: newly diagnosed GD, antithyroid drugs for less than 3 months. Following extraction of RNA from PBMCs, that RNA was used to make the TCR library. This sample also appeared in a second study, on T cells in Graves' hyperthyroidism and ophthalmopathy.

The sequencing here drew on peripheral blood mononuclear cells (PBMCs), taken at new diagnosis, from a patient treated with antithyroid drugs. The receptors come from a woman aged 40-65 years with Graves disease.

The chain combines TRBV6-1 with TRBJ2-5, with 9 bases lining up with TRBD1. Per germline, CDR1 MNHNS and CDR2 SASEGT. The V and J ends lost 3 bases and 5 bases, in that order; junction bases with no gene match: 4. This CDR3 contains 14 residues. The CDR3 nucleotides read TGTGCCAGCAGTGACACAGGGGGCTGGGAGACCCAGTACTTC. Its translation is CASSDTGGWETQYF.

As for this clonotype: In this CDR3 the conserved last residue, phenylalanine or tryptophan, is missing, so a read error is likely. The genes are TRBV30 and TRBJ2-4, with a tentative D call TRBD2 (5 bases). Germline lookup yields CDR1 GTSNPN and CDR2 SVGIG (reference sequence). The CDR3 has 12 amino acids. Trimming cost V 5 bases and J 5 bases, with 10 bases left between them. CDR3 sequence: CAWCAAENIQYL. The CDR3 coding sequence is TGTGCCTGGTGTGCAGCGGAAAACATTCAGTACCTC.

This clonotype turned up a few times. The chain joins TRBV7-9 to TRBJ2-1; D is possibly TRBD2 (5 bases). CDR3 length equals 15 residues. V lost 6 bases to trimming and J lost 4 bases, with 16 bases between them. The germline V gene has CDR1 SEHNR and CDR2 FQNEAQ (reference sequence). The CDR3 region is CASSQRQVLYNEQFF. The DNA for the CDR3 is TGTGCCAGCAGTCAGCGGCAGGTCCTTTACAATGAGCAGTTCTTC.

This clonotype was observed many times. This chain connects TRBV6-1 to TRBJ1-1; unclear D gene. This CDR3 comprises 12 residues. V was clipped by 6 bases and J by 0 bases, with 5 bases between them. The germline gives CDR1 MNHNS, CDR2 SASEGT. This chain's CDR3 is CASRHLNTEAFF. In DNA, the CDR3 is TGTGCCAGCAGACACCTGAACACTGAAGCTTTCTTT.

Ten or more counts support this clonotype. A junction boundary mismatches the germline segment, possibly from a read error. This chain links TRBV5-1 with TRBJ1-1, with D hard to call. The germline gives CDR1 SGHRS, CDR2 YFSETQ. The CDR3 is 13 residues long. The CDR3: CASSSRLNTEAFF. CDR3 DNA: TGTGCCAGCAGCTCTAGGCTGAACACTGAAGCTTTCTTT.

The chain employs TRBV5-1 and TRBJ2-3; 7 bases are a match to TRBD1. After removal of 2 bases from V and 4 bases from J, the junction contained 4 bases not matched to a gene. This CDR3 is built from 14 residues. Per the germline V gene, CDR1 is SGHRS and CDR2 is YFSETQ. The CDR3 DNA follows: TGCGCCAGCAGCTTTGGGACAGTCGCAGATACGCAGTATTTT. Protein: CASSFGTVADTQYF.

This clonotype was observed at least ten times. CDR3 bases: TGCAGTGCACCGCATCCACTAGCGGGGGGGCTGGATACGCAGTATTTT. It encodes CSAPHPLAGGLDTQYF. This chain links TRBV20-1 with TRBJ2-3; 13 bases agree with TRBD2. Germline assignment: CDR1 DFQATT and CDR2 SNEGSKA (reference sequence). The CDR3 runs 16 residues. V dropped 6 bases and J dropped 6; count of bases not matched to a gene: 12.

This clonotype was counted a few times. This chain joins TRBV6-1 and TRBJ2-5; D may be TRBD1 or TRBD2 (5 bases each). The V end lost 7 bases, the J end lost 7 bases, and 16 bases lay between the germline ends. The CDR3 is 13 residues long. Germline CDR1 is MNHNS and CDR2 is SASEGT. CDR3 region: CASTGQADGTQYF. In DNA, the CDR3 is TGTGCCAGCACGGGGCAGGCGGATGGGACCCAGTACTTC.

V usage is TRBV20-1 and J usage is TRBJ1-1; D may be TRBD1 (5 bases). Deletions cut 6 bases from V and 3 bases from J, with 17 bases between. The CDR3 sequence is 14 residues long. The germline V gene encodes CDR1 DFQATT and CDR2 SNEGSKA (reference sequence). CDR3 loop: CSARRGAGDTEAFF. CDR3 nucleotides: TGCAGTGCCCGACGGGGCGCCGGGGACACTGAAGCTTTCTTT.

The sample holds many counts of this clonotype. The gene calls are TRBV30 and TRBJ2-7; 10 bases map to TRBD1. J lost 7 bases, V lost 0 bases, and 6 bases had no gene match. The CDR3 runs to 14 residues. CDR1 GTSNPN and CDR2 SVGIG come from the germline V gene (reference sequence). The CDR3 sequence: CAWSVMGQGWEQYF. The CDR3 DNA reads TGTGCCTGGAGTGTAATGGGACAGGGGTGGGAGCAGTACTTC.

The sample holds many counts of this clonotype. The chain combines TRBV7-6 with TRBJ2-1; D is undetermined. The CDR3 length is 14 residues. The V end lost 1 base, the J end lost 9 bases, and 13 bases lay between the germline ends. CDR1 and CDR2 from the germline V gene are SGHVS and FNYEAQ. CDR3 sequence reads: CASSLGWSAGEQFF. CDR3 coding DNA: TGTGCCAGCAGCTTAGGGTGGTCGGCCGGTGAGCAGTTCTTC.